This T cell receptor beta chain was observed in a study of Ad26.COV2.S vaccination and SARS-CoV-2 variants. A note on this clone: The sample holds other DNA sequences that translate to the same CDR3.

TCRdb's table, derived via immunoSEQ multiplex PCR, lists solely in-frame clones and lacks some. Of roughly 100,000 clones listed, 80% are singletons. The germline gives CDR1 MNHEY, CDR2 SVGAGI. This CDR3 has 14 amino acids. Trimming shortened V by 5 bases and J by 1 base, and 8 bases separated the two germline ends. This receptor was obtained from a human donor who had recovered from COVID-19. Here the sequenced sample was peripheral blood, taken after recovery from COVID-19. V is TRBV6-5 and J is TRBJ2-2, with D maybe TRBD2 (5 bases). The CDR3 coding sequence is TGTGCCAGCAGTCGGACTGGGAACACCGGGGAGCTGTTTTTT. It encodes CASSRTGNTGELFF.